Detailed here is one TCR beta chain. An end of the junction does not agree with germline; a read error may underlie this. The CDR3 runs 12 residues. CDR1 is DFQATT and CDR2 is SNEGSKA in the germline V gene (reference sequence). The data stem from a study of identical twins. Each cDNA held unique molecular identifiers, and template switching gave it a universal primer site. MiXCR, applied by TCRdb to the 5' RACE reads, yields one record per CDR3 protein. The sample carries some 730,000 distinct CDR3 sequences, 15% to 20% recorded once. The same data also contributed to another study, on T cells expressing NK-cell markers. As that study records: It was from sorted CD3+CD56+NKG2C+, CD3+CD56+NKG2C- and CD3+CD56-NKG2C+ T cells that TCR beta repertoires came. Expanded NKG2C+ T cell clones were not confirmed as HCMV-specific.

Material for sequencing was PBMCs. The TCR was taken from a woman between 18 and 30 years old in good health. The V and J genes are TRBV20-1 and TRBJ2-7; no clear D gene. The CDR3 reads CSVLVTSHEQYF. The CDR3, as DNA: TGCAGTGTGTTGGTCACCTCCCACGAGCAGTACTTC.